These 31 T cell receptor beta chains were all obtained from the same sample, sequenced in a study of blood T cell repertoires in COVID-19. Sequencing was performed with immunoSEQ multiplex PCR; in TCRdb, only in-frame clones are kept and a portion is missing. The table lists some 150,000 clones, about 85% of them singletons. The material sequenced was peripheral blood. These receptors were taken from a man aged 55 to 70 who had recovered from COVID-19.

J is TRBJ1-1 and V is TRBV15; unclear D gene. Germline V gene lookup returns CDR1 LNHNV and CDR2 YYDKDF (reference sequence). The CDR3 contains 13 residues. V was clipped by 5 bases and J by 10 bases, with 17 bases between them. CDR3 protein: CATSARLAQSAFF. The CDR3 nucleotides read TGTGCCACCAGCGCCAGATTGGCTCAGTCAGCTTTCTTT.

The CDR3 DNA follows: TGTGCCAGCAGTTACCCCGGGACAGGGGCGTCTTCACCCCTCCACTTT. Translation: CASSYPGTGASSPLHF. This sequence joins TRBV6-2 or TRBV6-3 and TRBJ1-6; 10 bases align to TRBD1. Germline CDR1 is MNHEY and CDR2 is SVGEGT. CDR3 length equals 16 residues. V trimming: 2 bases; J trimming: 9 bases; junction bases outside the gene matches: 7.

The V gene is TRBV19, the J gene TRBJ1-2; TRBD1 agrees at 8 bases. Germline V lookup: CDR1 LNHDA, CDR2 SQIVND (reference sequence). Trimming at V came to 10 bases and at J to 8 bases, leaving 12 bases not matched to a gene. This CDR3 has 13 amino acids. The CDR3, as DNA: TGTGCCACCCTGGTGACAGGGGACAGCGGCTACACCTTC. It translates to CATLVTGDSGYTF.

This chain links TRBV5-1 with TRBJ2-1; 9 bases are a match to TRBD1. Germline V CDR1 and CDR2: SGHRS, YFSETQ. The CDR3 is made up of 14 amino acids. The V gene end was trimmed by 0 bases and the J gene end by 10 bases; junction bases not matched to a gene: 5. This CDR3 reads CASSLGGQGGEQFF. In DNA, the CDR3 is TGCGCCAGCAGCTTGGGGGGACAGGGAGGGGAGCAGTTCTTC.

The CDR3 loop reads CASSPGTDTQYF. The CDR3 coding sequence is TGTGCCAGCAGTCCGGGGACAGATACGCAGTATTTT. The rearrangement joins TRBV13 to TRBJ2-3; possibly TRBD2 for D (5 bases). V lost 6 bases and J lost 3, with 7 bases in between. Germline V gene lookup returns CDR1 PRHDT and CDR2 FYEKMQ (reference sequence). This CDR3 is 12 amino acids long.

The chain joins TRBV4-3 to TRBJ2-2; 9 bases are a match to TRBD2. Germline V lookup: CDR1 LGHNA, CDR2 YSLEER. This CDR3 comprises 16 residues. Trimming at V came to 6 bases and at J to 2 bases, leaving 7 bases not matched to a gene. CDR3: CASRHGTSSNTGELFF. In nucleotides, the CDR3 is TGCGCCAGCAGACACGGGACTAGCAGCAACACCGGGGAGCTGTTTTTT.

The chain couples TRBV5-4 to TRBJ1-3; TRBD1 matches 7 bases. The germline gives CDR1 SGHNT, CDR2 YYREEE (reference sequence). The CDR3 contains 14 residues. The V segment lost 4 bases and the J segment 3 bases; nucleotides outside the gene matches: 4. DNA for the CDR3: TGTGCCAGCAGCAGGCCAGGGGGTGGAAACACCATATATTTT. It is translated as CASSRPGGGNTIYF.

Here the CDR3 DNA reads TGTGCCAGCAGGCACGGGACTAATTGGGAAAAACTGTTTTTT. It encodes CASRHGTNWEKLFF. The chain combines TRBV6-1 with TRBJ1-4; D perhaps matches TRBD1 (5 bases). Germline V lookup: CDR1 MNHNS, CDR2 SASEGT. The CDR3 totals 14 residues. Trimming took off 6 bases at V and 8 bases at J, with 16 bases between the two ends.

The V call is TRBV28, the J call TRBJ1-1; the match to TRBD1 covers 8 bases. The CDR3 runs to 14 residues. From germline, CDR1 is MDHEN and CDR2 SYDVKM. The V gene end was trimmed by 6 bases and the J gene end by 7 bases; junction bases not matched to a gene: 10. For the CDR3, the DNA is TGTGCCAGCAGCCCTGGGACAGGACCTGATGAAGCTTTCTTT. Translation: CASSPGTGPDEAFF.

The rearrangement joins TRBV19 to TRBJ2-1; 12 nucleotides match TRBD2. The CDR3 extends over 16 amino acids. Germline CDR1 reads LNHDA; CDR2 reads SQIVND (reference sequence). V dropped 5 bases and J dropped 2; count of bases not matched to a gene: 4. DNA for the CDR3: TGTGCCAGTAGTTCCTCTAGCGGGGGGGCCTACAATGAGCAGTTCTTC. Protein: CASSSSSGGAYNEQFF.

The gene calls are TRBV12-3 or TRBV12-4 and TRBJ2-7; TRBD1 might be the D (6 bases). The CDR3 length is 13 residues. With 6 bases removed from V and 3 bases from J, the gap between germline ends came to 12 bases. The CDR3 DNA reads as TGTGCCAGCAGGGTACAGGGCGGCTACGAGCAGTACTTC. It codes for CASRVQGGYEQYF.

This clone has only one observation. V and J are TRBV7-8 and TRBJ1-5; no reliable D call. With 3 bases removed from V and 0 bases from J, the gap between germline ends came to 9 bases. Germline V gives CDR1 SGHVS, CDR2 FQNEAQ. The CDR3 runs 15 residues. CDR3 region: CASSFGSLSNQPQHF. The CDR3 coding sequence is TGTGCCAGCAGCTTTGGCAGTCTTAGCAATCAGCCCCAGCATTTT. Combining the CDR3 with reference TRBV7-8 and TRBJ1-5 gives the whole variable domain GAGVSQSPRYKVAKRGQDVALRCDPISGHVSLFWYQQALGQGPEFLTYFQNEAQLDKSGLPSDRFFAERPEGSVSTLKIQRTQQEDSAVYLCASSFGSLSNQPQHFGDGTRLSIL.

The chain joins TRBV5-1 to TRBJ2-3; tentative D call: TRBD1 (6 bases). Germline CDR1 and CDR2: SGHRS and YFSETQ. The CDR3 sequence is 15 residues long. V lost 0 bases and J 2 bases, leaving 10 bases between the germline ends. In DNA, the CDR3 is TGCGCCAGCAGCTTGGCCTCAGGGGACACAGATACGCAGTATTTT. Residues: CASSLASGDTDTQYF.

V and J are TRBV19 and TRBJ2-5; 9 bases fit TRBD1. The ends lost 6 bases at V and 12 bases at J; junction bases unmatched: 11. This CDR3 is built from 13 residues. The germline gives CDR1 LNHDA, CDR2 SQIVND (reference sequence). The CDR3 loop is CASSPGTGFEKYF. The CDR3 nucleotides read TGTGCCAGTAGCCCCGGGACAGGGTTCGAGAAGTACTTC.

The rearrangement joins TRBV27 to TRBJ1-1; 8 nucleotides line up with TRBD1. V gave up 5 bases and J gave up 2 bases; unmatched junction bases: 13. This CDR3 contains 17 residues. CDR1 is MNHEY, CDR2 SMNVEV, per germline (reference sequence). The CDR3 spells CASSLGTGLFSNTEAFF. DNA of the CDR3: TGTGCCAGCAGTCTAGGGACAGGTCTTTTCTCCAACACTGAAGCTTTCTTT.

CDR3 bases: TGTGCCAGTGAGCAGGGGGCGAACTATGGCTACACCTTC. Translating it yields CASEQGANYGYTF. The chain links TRBV2 to TRBJ1-2; 8 bases are shared with TRBD1. Germline V lookup: CDR1 SNHLY, CDR2 FYNNEI. Germline trimming cut 9 bases from V and 2 bases from J; bases unmatched to any gene: 5. This CDR3 contains 13 residues.

Concerning this clone: A junction end diverges from the germline sequence, so it may reflect a read error. The gene calls are TRBV7-7 and TRBJ2-6, with D possibly being TRBD1 (6 bases). Germline assignment: CDR1 SSHAT and CDR2 FNYEAQ (reference sequence). CDR3 length: 15 residues. Here the CDR3 DNA reads TGTGCTAGCAGCCAAGGGGGACCTGGGGCCAACGTCCTGACTTTC. This translates into CASSQGGPGANVLTF.

V is TRBV2 and J is TRBJ2-7, with 7 nucleotides matching TRBD2. The CDR3 is made up of 13 amino acids. Germline values: CDR1 SNHLY, CDR2 FYNNEI. Trimming at V came to 8 bases and at J to 3 bases, leaving 7 bases not matched to a gene. The DNA of the CDR3 is TGTGCCAGCGGAAGGGAGGGGTACTACGAGCAGTACTTC. Translated, it gives CASGREGYYEQYF. The variable domain in full, with the rest retrieved from reference TRBV2 and TRBJ2-7, is EPEVTQTPSHQVTQMGQEVILRCVPISNHLYFYWYRQILGQKVEFLVSFYNNEISEKSEIFDDQFSVERPDGSNFTLKIRSTKLEDSAMYFCASGREGYYEQYFGPGTRLTVT.

The CDR3 coding sequence is TGTGCCAGCAGTCCCATGTACCAAGAGACCCAGTACTTC. Translated, it gives CASSPMYQETQYF. The genes are TRBV12-3 or TRBV12-4 and TRBJ2-5; no definite D call. The CDR3 runs 13 residues. V dropped 5 bases and J dropped 0 bases, with 7 bases sitting between them.

This clone was seen more than once but under ten times. The chain couples TRBV7-3 to TRBJ2-2; 8 positions agree with TRBD1. The V gene end was trimmed by 5 bases and the J gene end by 5 bases; junction bases not matched to a gene: 4. The CDR3 length is 14 residues. Per the germline V gene, CDR1 is SGHTA and CDR2 is FQGTGA. The CDR3 coding sequence is TGTGCCAGCAGCACCACAGGGGGTACCGGGGAGCTGTTTTTT. The encoded protein is CASSTTGGTGELFF.

This chain uses TRBV7-9 with TRBJ1-2, with TRBD1 identical over 10 bases. The CDR3 has 14 amino acids. V was pared by 1 base and J by 6 bases, with 2 bases of the junction left unmatched. Germline loops: CDR1 SEHNR, CDR2 FQNEAQ (reference sequence). CDR3 sequence: CASSLVGTGDGYTF. The CDR3 DNA reads TGTGCCAGCAGCTTAGTAGGGACAGGGGATGGCTACACCTTC.

The V and J genes are TRBV6-4 and TRBJ2-2; 12 bases are a match to TRBD2. The CDR3 contains 16 residues. V trimming: 5 bases; J trimming: 1 base; junction bases outside the gene matches: 2. In germline, CDR1 is MRHNA, CDR2 SNTAGT. The CDR3 sequence: CASSSGLAGNTGELFF. CDR3 coding DNA: TGTGCCAGCAGTTCGGGACTAGCGGGGAACACCGGGGAGCTGTTTTTT.

This sequence joins TRBV23-1 and TRBJ1-1; possibly TRBD1 for D (6 bases). TRBV23-1 is marked as an open reading frame, function uncertain. The CDR3 covers 14 residues. V lost 1 base, J lost 8 bases, and 14 bases lay in between. The CDR3 DNA is TGCGCCAGCAGTCAATTAGGGGGGGGGACAGAAGCTTTCTTT. Its protein is CASSQLGGGTEAFF.

This chain links TRBV5-3 with TRBJ1-2; D is undetermined. TRBV5-3 is placed among ORFs of uncertain function. V was trimmed by 4 bases and J by 2 bases, leaving 12 bases between them. This CDR3 has 14 residues. In DNA, the CDR3 is TGTGCCAGAAGCATACGAACAGAGAACTATGGCTACACCTTC. It codes for CARSIRTENYGYTF.

The gene calls are TRBV6-1 and TRBJ2-7; possibly TRBD2 for D (5 bases). The CDR3 has 14 amino acids. The germline gives CDR1 MNHNS, CDR2 SASEGT. With 2 bases removed from V and 0 bases from J, the gap between germline ends came to 8 bases. The CDR3 region is CASSETTNSYEQYF. The CDR3 nucleotides read TGTGCCAGCAGTGAAACGACTAACTCCTACGAGCAGTACTTC.

The chain has TRBV6-6 and TRBJ1-1, with 7 bases identical to TRBD1. The germline CDR1 and CDR2 sequences are MNHNY and SVGAGI (reference sequence). The trim removed 4 bases at V and 1 base at J, leaving 3 bases unmatched. The CDR3 runs to 14 residues. Here the CDR3 reads CASSSDRPNTEAFF. Written as DNA, the CDR3 is TGTGCCAGCAGTTCGGACAGGCCGAACACTGAAGCTTTCTTT.

The gene calls are TRBV24-1 and TRBJ1-2, with 7 bases aligning to TRBD1. This CDR3 is built from 13 residues. CDR1 and CDR2 (germline): KGHDR, SFDVKD. The J segment lost 8 bases and the V segment lost 7 bases, leaving 9 bases of the junction unmatched. CDR3 DNA: TGTGCCACCAGCCAAACAGGGGTCGACGGCTACACCTTC. Translation gives CATSQTGVDGYTF.

The chain is built from TRBV5-1 and TRBJ2-5; 9 bases fit TRBD2. CDR3 size: 15 residues. The V gene end was trimmed by 5 bases and the J gene end by 1 base; junction bases not matched to a gene: 6. Germline values: CDR1 SGHRS, CDR2 YFSETQ. CDR3 DNA sequence: TGCGCCAGCAGTAGTTTAGCGGGGGTCCAAGAGACCCAGTACTTC. This encodes CASSSLAGVQETQYF. The full variable domain, its missing parts supplied by reference TRBV5-1 and TRBJ2-5, is KAGVTQTPRYLIKTRGQQVTLSCSPISGHRSVSWYQQTPGQGLQFLFEYFSETQRNKGNFPGRFSGRQFSNSRSEMNVSTLELGDSALYLCASSSLAGVQETQYFGPGTRLLVL.

The chain links TRBV5-1 to TRBJ2-5; 7 bases line up with TRBD2. With V trimmed by 3 bases and J by 2 bases, 7 bases remained unmatched. The CDR3 sequence is 15 residues long. In germline, CDR1 is SGHRS, CDR2 YFSETQ. The CDR3 protein is CASSSAWGGQETQYF. The CDR3, as DNA: TGCGCCAGCAGCTCCGCCTGGGGGGGGCAAGAGACCCAGTACTTC.

The genes are TRBV19 and TRBJ1-2; no firm D call. Germline V CDR1 and CDR2: LNHDA, SQIVND (reference sequence). V was pared by 1 base and J by 2 bases, with 8 bases between. The CDR3 spans 14 residues. In DNA, the CDR3 is TGTGCCAGTAGTATAGGCAGAACGAACTATGGCTACACCTTC. Translation: CASSIGRTNYGYTF.

The count of this clone is one. The rearrangement uses TRBV7-2 and TRBJ2-5; D gene ambiguous. The CDR3 covers 15 residues. Germline lookup yields CDR1 SGHTA and CDR2 FQGNSA. V was trimmed by 0 bases and J by 1 base, leaving 9 bases between them. Here the CDR3 reads CASSLAVSTQETQYF. The CDR3 DNA reads TGTGCCAGCAGCTTAGCTGTCAGTACCCAAGAGACCCAGTACTTC.